This T cell receptor beta chain stems from a study of esophageal squamous cell carcinoma under preoperative chemotherapy. Overall study findings and caveats: After paclitaxel-nedaplatin, abundant clones were more likely to contract than amplify. After treatment, tumor-infiltrating lymphocytes seemed to come partly from incoming peripheral T cells, not only local changes.

Details on this clonotype: The antigen is unknown.

CDR1 and CDR2 from the germline V gene are SGHTA and FQGNSA. The trim removed 5 bases at V and 1 base at J, leaving 4 bases unmatched. The CDR3 length is 15 residues. Time point reported: after preoperative PTX-NDP chemotherapy. Before surgery, patients were given preoperative paclitaxel-nedaplatin chemotherapy. TCRdb re-called the PCR reads with MiXCR, one entry per CDR3 protein. The sample holds 15,000 to 20,000 distinct CDR3 sequences, about 43% seen once. Sampling was carried out from a patient given preoperative chemotherapy. The clonotype was recovered from a human donor with esophageal squamous cell carcinoma. The donor label of this sample is uncertain. The chain combines TRBV7-2 with TRBJ2-3, with TRBD2 identical over 9 bases. The CDR3 is CASSRIAGGTDTQYF. In DNA, the CDR3 is TGTGCCAGCAGCAGAATAGCGGGGGGCACAGATACGCAGTATTTT.